These 18 T cell receptor beta chains originate from one sample sequenced in a study of shared clonotypes between healthy human individuals. Measured with immunoSEQ multiplex PCR; TCRdb has only the in-frame clones, and not every one. The repertoire holds 1,500,000 or so clones, with roughly 96% as singletons. Sample: naive CD4+ T cells sorted from blood. Described subset: CD45RA+ positively selected. These receptors were collected from a man aged 25-45 years in good health.

The V gene is TRBV5-1, the J gene TRBJ2-2; 11 nucleotides line up with TRBD2. The CDR3 totals 16 residues. The trim removed 2 bases at V and 4 bases at J, leaving 4 bases unmatched. Germline-derived CDR1 and CDR2 are SGHRS and YFSETQ. In DNA form, the CDR3 reads TGCGCCAGCAGCTTACGGACTAGCGGGTCCACCGGGGAGCTGTTTTTT. Translated, it gives CASSLRTSGSTGELFF.

The CDR3 loop is CASSVQGSNQPQHF. The CDR3 DNA reads as TGTGCCAGCAGTGTACAGGGGTCCAATCAGCCCCAGCATTTT. The chain is built from TRBV28 and TRBJ1-5; 7 bases line up with TRBD1. Germline CDR1 reads MDHEN; CDR2 reads SYDVKM. V lost 5 bases to trimming and J lost 3 bases; unmatched junction nucleotides: 4. The CDR3 is made up of 14 amino acids.

A remark on this clone: Other DNA sequences of this sample code for an identical CDR3. The J gene is TRBJ2-3, the V gene TRBV5-4; the D is unclear. Per germline, CDR1 SGHNT and CDR2 YYREEE (reference sequence). The ends were cut back, 2 bases at V and 1 base at J, with 5 bases in the middle. The CDR3 covers 13 residues. Written as DNA, the CDR3 is TGTGCCAGCAGCTTAGATGGCACAGATACGCAGTATTTT. It codes for CASSLDGTDTQYF.

The CDR3, as DNA: TGTGCCAGCAGCCCGCAGCGACTAGCGGGGAATGAGCAGTTCTTC. It yields the protein CASSPQRLAGNEQFF. V and J are TRBV13 and TRBJ2-1, with 11 positions matching TRBD2. Looked up from germline, CDR1 is PRHDT and CDR2 is FYEKMQ (reference sequence). After removal of 5 bases from V and 7 bases from J, the junction contained 7 bases not matched to a gene. The CDR3 extends over 15 amino acids.

V and J are TRBV19 and TRBJ2-1; TRBD2 matches 7 bases. The trim removed 6 bases at V and 4 bases at J, leaving 9 bases unmatched. This CDR3 contains 15 residues. Germline V lookup: CDR1 LNHDA, CDR2 SQIVND (reference sequence). In DNA form, the CDR3 reads TGTGCCAGTAGGTCCCGGGAGGTCCCATACAATGAGCAGTTCTTC. Translated: CASRSREVPYNEQFF.

The CDR3 sequence: CASSERRGPNTGELFF. The CDR3 DNA sequence: TGTGCCAGCAGTGAGCGCAGGGGGCCTAACACCGGGGAGCTGTTTTTT. The V and J genes are TRBV6-1 and TRBJ2-2; 8 bases map to TRBD1. With 3 bases clipped from V and 2 bases from J, the junction kept 5 bases outside the gene matches. Per germline, CDR1 MNHNS and CDR2 SASEGT. This CDR3 has 16 amino acids.

This chain links TRBV11-2 with TRBJ1-1, with 8 bases fitting TRBD1. The CDR3 runs to 14 residues. After removal of 2 bases from V and 5 bases from J, the junction contained 4 bases not matched to a gene. CDR1 and CDR2 (germline): SGHAT, FQNNGV. The CDR3 nucleotides are TGTGCCAGCAGCTTAAGGGACAGGATAACTGAAGCTTTCTTT. Protein product: CASSLRDRITEAFF.

DNA of the CDR3: TGTGCCAGCTCACCGTTAGGGGGCAGTGGGCGAGAGACCCAGTACTTC. This translates into CASSPLGGSGRETQYF. V usage is TRBV18 and J usage is TRBJ2-5; 7 bases map to TRBD1. The CDR3 has 16 residues. Germline loops: CDR1 KGHSH, CDR2 LQKENI. The V segment lost 3 bases and the J segment 4 bases; nucleotides outside the gene matches: 11.

This clone was counted a single time. V is TRBV5-4 and J is TRBJ2-5; D is uncertain. CDR1 and CDR2 from the germline V gene are SGHNT and YYREEE (reference sequence). V was trimmed by 0 bases and J by 4 bases, leaving 10 bases between them. CDR3 length equals 14 residues. CDR3 sequence: CASSLAQSGETQYF. The CDR3 DNA follows: TGTGCCAGCAGCTTGGCACAGTCCGGAGAGACCCAGTACTTC.

The chain links TRBV25-1 to TRBJ1-5, with 8 positions matching TRBD1. Trimming removed 8 bases from V and 2 bases from J; junction bases left unmatched: 2. The length of the CDR3 is 13 residues. From germline, CDR1 is MGHDK and CDR2 SYGVNS. This chain's CDR3 is CASEGQGNQPQHF. CDR3 in DNA: TGTGCCAGCGAGGGACAGGGCAATCAGCCCCAGCATTTT. Combining the CDR3 with reference TRBV25-1 and TRBJ1-5 gives the whole variable domain EADIYQTPRYLVIGTGKKITLECSQTMGHDKMYWYQQDPGMELHLIHYSYGVNSTEKGDLSSESTVSRIRTEHFPLTLESARPSHTSQYLCASEGQGNQPQHFGDGTRLSIL.

The rearrangement uses TRBV29-1 and TRBJ2-3, with 8 positions matching TRBD2. The CDR3 contains 15 residues. Trimming at V came to 2 bases and at J to 1 base, leaving 5 bases not matched to a gene. Germline V CDR1 and CDR2: SQVTM, ANQGSEA. The CDR3 loop is CSVEILAARTDTQYF. DNA of the CDR3: TGCAGCGTTGAAATACTAGCGGCCCGCACAGATACGCAGTATTTT.

V is TRBV11-2 and J is TRBJ2-4; D might be TRBD1 (5 bases). CDR3 size: 13 residues. The germline V gene encodes CDR1 SGHAT and CDR2 FQNNGV. V was clipped by 5 bases and J by 5 bases, with 10 bases between them. The CDR3 coding sequence is TGTGCCAGCAGCCCAGGGCCTCAAAACATTCAGTACTTC. It encodes CASSPGPQNIQYF.

The V gene is TRBV6-1, the J gene TRBJ2-7; 11 positions agree with TRBD2. CDR3 length: 13 amino acids. Per the germline V gene, CDR1 is MNHNS and CDR2 is SASEGT. Trimming at V came to 8 bases and at J to 6 bases, leaving 6 bases not matched to a gene. CDR3 region: CASRSGRVAEQYF. The CDR3 DNA is TGTGCCAGCCGTAGCGGGAGGGTAGCCGAGCAGTACTTC.

The chain has TRBV27 and TRBJ1-4; 7 bases map to TRBD1. Trimming removed 6 bases from V and 6 bases from J; junction bases left unmatched: 10. This CDR3 spans 15 amino acids. CDR1 and CDR2 (germline): MNHEY, SMNVEV (reference sequence). The CDR3 is CASSPTAGQHEKLFF. DNA of the CDR3: TGTGCCAGCAGCCCAACCGCGGGACAGCATGAAAAACTGTTTTTT.

The chain joins TRBV7-8 to TRBJ2-7; no clear D gene. The CDR3 totals 14 residues. V was shortened by 2 bases and J by 6 bases, with 14 bases between the two germline ends. Germline CDR1 is SGHVS and CDR2 is FQNEAQ. The chain's CDR3 is CASSLTWGTGEQYF. The CDR3 nucleotides read TGTGCCAGCAGCTTAACCTGGGGAACGGGCGAGCAGTACTTC.

The chain combines TRBV9 with TRBJ1-1; a weak D match, TRBD1 (5 bases). CDR3 length: 17 residues. V lost 0 bases, J lost 0 bases, and 15 bases lay in between. The V gene's germline CDR1 is SGDLS and CDR2 YYNGEE. The CDR3: CASSVGSGLFLNTEAFF. Written as DNA, the CDR3 is TGTGCCAGCAGCGTAGGGTCAGGGCTATTTTTGAACACTGAAGCTTTCTTT.

The DNA for the CDR3 is TGCAGCGCGAAGGTAGGAGAGACCCAGTACTTC. Translated, it gives CSAKVGETQYF. This sequence joins TRBV29-1 and TRBJ2-5; D gene unclear. V was shortened by 7 bases and J by 4 bases, with 10 bases between the two germline ends. The germline V gene has CDR1 SQVTM and CDR2 ANQGSEA. CDR3 length: 11 residues.

This clone appeared once. The chain employs TRBV19 and TRBJ2-1; weak D call: TRBD2 (5 bases). The CDR3 has 18 residues. Germline V gene sequence: CDR1 LNHDA, CDR2 SQIVND (reference sequence). The V gene lost 1 base and the J gene lost 9 bases, with 25 bases spanning the gap. The CDR3: CASSIGGIAGRRHGEQFF. As DNA, the CDR3 is TGTGCCAGTAGTATAGGAGGGATAGCAGGACGCCGACATGGTGAGCAGTTCTTC.